A selection of T cell receptor beta chains follows, all from one sample in a study of T-cell memory formation after mild COVID-19. TCRdb passed the 5' RACE reads through MiXCR, listing each CDR3 protein once. The sample has 150,000 or so distinct CDR3 sequences, around a third seen once; the top ten hold approximately 12%. Sequencing was done on a sample of PBMCs or a T cell subset sorted from them (not recorded which). All receptors come from an adult woman who had mild COVID-19 (a few samples of this study predate the infection). Cell type and time point are not known. The CDR3 runs from the conserved cysteine through the conserved F or W. The D gene is left open where the match is weak. Clone size, where shown, is once, few, many, or a class for clones that have expanded.

V: TRBV20-1; D: TRBD1; J: TRBJ1-1; size: once; DNA: TGCAGTGCTAGAGATTCGACAGGGGAACCTGAAGCTTTCTTT; CDR3: CSARDSTGEPEAFF
V: TRBV5-1; D: -; J: TRBJ2-7; size: -; DNA: TGCGCCAGCAGACATAGTGGTCCCTACGAGCAGTACTTC; CDR3: CASRHSGPYEQYF
V: TRBV6-2/TRBV6-3; D: -; J: TRBJ1-2; size: -; DNA: TGTGCCAGCAGTTTCTGGGCGATCCCCCCGTCTAACTATGGCTACACCTTC; CDR3: CASSFWAIPPSNYGYTF
V: TRBV20-1; D: -; J: TRBJ1-5; size: few; DNA: TGCAGTGCTCGGGGTAGCAATCAGCCCCAGCATTTT; CDR3: CSARGSNQPQHF
V: TRBV20-1; D: -; J: TRBJ2-3; size: -; DNA: TGCAGTGCTAGCTCCGATACGCAGTATTTT; CDR3: CSASSDTQYF
V: TRBV7-6; D: -; J: TRBJ2-5; size: few; DNA: TGTGCCAGCAGCTTAGGGGCTTGGGAAGCGGGCAGTGAGACCCAGTACTTC; CDR3: CASSLGAWEAGSETQYF
V: TRBV9; D: -; J: TRBJ2-7; size: -; DNA: TGTGCCAGCAGCGTAGCTACAGCGCCAGAGGGGGAGCAGTACTTC; CDR3: CASSVATAPEGEQYF
V: TRBV7-8; D: -; J: TRBJ2-1; size: -; DNA: TGTGCCAGCAGCTTAGTGGGGGAATGGAATGAGCAGTTCTTC; CDR3: CASSLVGEWNEQFF
V: TRBV30; D: TRBD1; J: TRBJ2-7; size: -; DNA: TGTGCCTGGAGTGCGGACAGGGCTGGCGAGCAGTACTTC; CDR3: CAWSADRAGEQYF
V: TRBV7-9; D: -; J: TRBJ2-7; size: few; DNA: TGTGCCAGCAGCTTAGTAGTCAGGAGGGAAGAGCAGTACTTC; CDR3: CASSLVVRREEQYF
V: TRBV15; D: -; J: TRBJ2-3; size: few; DNA: TGTGCCACCCGTAGGGGTCGCGGAGATACGCAGTATTTT; CDR3: CATRRGRGDTQYF
V: TRBV20-1; D: -; J: TRBJ2-1; size: -; DNA: TGCAGTGCTAACAGACTGGAGAGCTCCTACAATGAGCAGTTCTTC; CDR3: CSANRLESSYNEQFF
V: TRBV4-3; D: -; J: TRBJ1-3; size: -; DNA: TGCGCCAGCAGCCAAGAATATAGAAACACCATATATTTT; CDR3: CASSQEYRNTIYF
V: TRBV4-1; D: -; J: TRBJ2-7; size: -; DNA: TGCGCCAGCAGCCAAGCTATACCCCTGTCCGGTGAGCAGTACTTC; CDR3: CASSQAIPLSGEQYF
V: TRBV12-3/TRBV12-4; D: -; J: TRBJ2-7; size: -; DNA: TGTGCCAGCGGCACCTACAACGAGCAGTACTTC; CDR3: CASGTYNEQYF
V: TRBV20-1; D: -; J: TRBJ1-6; size: many; DNA: TGCAGTGCTAACCCCTCTCGAGGGGCGAGGGGATCACCCCTCCACTTT; CDR3: CSANPSRGARGSPLHF
V: TRBV7-8; D: -; J: TRBJ1-2; size: few; DNA: TGTGCCAGCAGCTTAAAAGTGAGAGGACATCCAAACTATGGCTACACCTTC; CDR3: CASSLKVRGHPNYGYTF
V: TRBV13; D: -; J: TRBJ2-3; size: -; DNA: TGTGCCAGCAGCCAGACTTACACAGATACGCAGTATTTT; CDR3: CASSQTYTDTQYF
V: TRBV30; D: TRBD1; J: TRBJ2-7; size: -; DNA: TGTGCCTGGACCGCCGGACAGGGCTACGAGCAGTACTTC; CDR3: CAWTAGQGYEQYF
V: TRBV25-1; D: TRBD1; J: TRBJ2-7; size: -; DNA: TGTGCCAGCAGTGCCGCACCGGGACAGGGTACCTACGAGCAGTACTTC; CDR3: CASSAAPGQGTYEQYF
V: TRBV3-1; D: TRBD1; J: TRBJ1-1; size: few; DNA: TGTGCCAGCAGCCGGACAGGTTCGAACACTGAAGCTTTCTTT; CDR3: CASSRTGSNTEAFF
V: TRBV2; D: -; J: TRBJ2-2; size: -; DNA: TGTGCCAGCAGGGCTACCTTCGGTGGGGAGCTGTTTTTT; CDR3: CASRATFGGELFF
V: TRBV29-1; D: -; J: TRBJ2-5; size: -; DNA: TGCAGCGGCGCGCGGGGTGAGGAGACCCAGTACTTC; CDR3: CSGARGEETQYF
V: TRBV9; D: -; J: TRBJ1-1; size: -; DNA: TGTGCCAGCAGCGCATCTACGCTCCCCACTGAAGCTTTCTTT; CDR3: CASSASTLPTEAFF